This note documents a single TCR beta chain sequence. Authors' data handling: Amplified reference gene primers provided the basis for estimating nucleated cell counts. The assay was immunoSEQ multiplex PCR, and TCRdb's table has in-frame clones only and misses some. V, J and clone size derive from that table, while D and trimming were established from the DNA sequence. The sample records 100,000 or so clones, around 89% being singletons. The data are from a study of blood T cell repertoires in COVID-19. At the level of the study: Whether acute or convalescent, the COVID-19 samples came from the United States, Italy and Spain. Sample material is recorded as cDNA or gDNA derived from T cells, B-cell-depleted T cells, or PBMCs.

The source material was peripheral blood. This receptor was obtained from a human donor with acute or convalescent COVID-19. The donor label of this sample is uncertain.

CDR3 in DNA: TGTGCCACCCAGGGGGAAGAGACCCAGTACTTC. This gives the protein CATQGEETQYF. V and J are TRBV10-3 and TRBJ2-5; TRBD1 matches 7 bases. Trimming at V came to 10 bases and at J to 3 bases, leaving 2 bases not matched to a gene. Germline values: CDR1 ENHRY, CDR2 SYGVKD. The CDR3 sequence is 11 residues long.